The entry below describes one T cell receptor beta chain. The data were produced by immunoSEQ multiplex PCR, yet TCRdb's version contains in-frame clones alone and is incomplete. Of approximately 84,000 clones in the sample, 94% are singletons; the top ten hold 2% to 3%. The trim removed 2 bases at V and 4 bases at J, leaving 3 bases unmatched. The CDR3 covers 14 residues. Germline assignment: CDR1 SGHVS and CDR2 FQNEAQ. This sample stems from a study of T cell changes during pregnancy in multiple sclerosis. This chain joins TRBV7-8 and TRBJ2-7; TRBD1 matches 9 bases. The source material was peripheral blood, sampled in the third trimester of pregnancy. This receptor was taken from a female donor with multiple sclerosis, enrolled in a pregnancy study. The CDR3 DNA reads as TGTGCCAGCAGCTTATCGGGGACAGGGTACGAGCAGTACTTC. Translating gives CASSLSGTGYEQYF.